The clone carrying this TCR beta chain has at least ten counts. TCRdb re-derived calls from the 5' RACE reads in MiXCR, one entry per CDR3 protein. The sample gives 25,000 to 35,000 distinct CDR3 sequences, less than 1.6% of which show up once; about a tenth is in the top ten. The source of the sample is a study of neurological immune-mediated disorders. This CDR3 region has 13 residues. Looked up from germline, CDR1 is SEHNR and CDR2 is FQNEAQ (reference sequence). The V gene lost 3 bases and the J gene lost 5 bases, with 7 bases spanning the gap. Sequenced sample: PBMCs. The chain carries TRBV7-9 and TRBJ2-2; tentative D call: TRBD1 (6 bases). This TCR was recovered from a woman between 25 and 40 years old with multiple sclerosis. In DNA, the CDR3 is TGTGCCAGCAGCTTGCAGGGGACCGGGGAGCTGTTTTTT. Translated, it gives CASSLQGTGELFF.